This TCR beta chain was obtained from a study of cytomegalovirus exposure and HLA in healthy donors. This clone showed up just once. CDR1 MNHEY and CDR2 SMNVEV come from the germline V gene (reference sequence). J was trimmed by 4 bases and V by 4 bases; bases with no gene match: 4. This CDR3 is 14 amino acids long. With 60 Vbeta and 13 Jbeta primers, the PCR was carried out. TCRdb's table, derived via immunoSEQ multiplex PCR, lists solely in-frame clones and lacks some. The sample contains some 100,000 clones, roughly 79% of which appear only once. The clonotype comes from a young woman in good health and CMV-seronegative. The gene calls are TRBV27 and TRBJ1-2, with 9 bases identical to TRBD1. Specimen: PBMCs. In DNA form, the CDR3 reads TGTGCCAGCAGTTACAGGGGGCGCGGCTATGGCTACACCTTC. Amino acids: CASSYRGRGYGYTF.